This T cell receptor beta chain originates from a study of T cell changes during pregnancy in multiple sclerosis. This clone was observed a handful of times. CDR3 length equals 14 residues. Germline V gene sequence: CDR1 MNHEY, CDR2 SMNVEV (reference sequence). The V gene lost 5 bases and the J gene lost 9 bases, with 14 bases spanning the gap. Profiled with immunoSEQ multiplex PCR; TCRdb holds only in-frame clones, not every one. This sample has about 39,000 clones; 84% occur once, and the top ten carry around 0.65%. Sequencing was performed on CD4+ T cells from peripheral blood mononuclear cells, taken before pregnancy. This sequence was found in a female donor with multiple sclerosis, enrolled in a pregnancy study. The chain couples TRBV27 to TRBJ1-6, with TRBD1 as a possible D gene (5 bases). The DNA of the CDR3 is TGTGCCAGCAGTAGCGGGACCTGGGGTTCACCCCTCCACTTT. Encoded protein: CASSSGTWGSPLHF.